This TCR beta chain was documented in a study of cytomegalovirus exposure and HLA in healthy donors. Looking at the study overall: Out of 398 genotyped donors, about 84% belonged to the Caucasian-associated ancestry cluster.

Points from the study as a whole: Links to common viral pathogens appeared, in a later analysis, for several of the most significant clusters. A link between a missense DCLRE1C variant and TCR beta V- and J-gene trimming emerged from a later analysis.

It was with 60 Vbeta and 13 Jbeta primers that the PCR ran. Only in-frame clones appear in the TCRdb table, and some are missing; sequencing was by immunoSEQ multiplex PCR. The data contain 150,000 or so clones, around 73% of them seen just once; the ten biggest clones take up approximately 1.5%. This CDR3 contains 14 residues. Trimming took 5 bases from V and 8 from J; bases not matched to a gene: 11. The germline V gene has CDR1 SGHVS and CDR2 FQNEAQ. In this sample, this clone turned up a few times. What it binds is not known. The clonotype was recovered from a female donor in good health and CMV-seronegative. The sample comprised PBMCs. The J gene is TRBJ1-2, the V gene TRBV7-8; TRBD1 agrees at 7 bases. Here the CDR3 DNA reads TGTGCCAGCAGCAAAATGGAGGGGGCGGTAGGCTACACCTTC. Translation: CASSKMEGAVGYTF.